This entry lists 18 T cell receptor beta chains sequenced from one sample in a study of T cells in Graves' hyperthyroidism and ophthalmopathy (dated by TCRdb to about 2019). The library was obtained by multiplex PCR. TCRdb records Illumina HiSeq 2000 as the sequencer. TCR beta CDR3 regions were amplified from RNA transcripts. The first round of RT-PCR for the TCR CDR3 was performed with the HTBI primer set and the Qiagen OneStep RT-PCR kit. The raw public data were reprocessed by TCRdb itself: fastp quality trimming at Q25, MiXCR clonotype calling, in-frame beta chains only. Each CDR3 protein gets just one entry, which takes the most common genes and DNA from the rows behind it. The sample table contains approximately 400,000 distinct CDR3 sequences; only one count was recorded for approximately 15% of them. The leading ten clones occupy around a third of the sample. Sequencing was done on a sample of blood. These receptors all stem from a woman aged 30 to 39 with Graves' hyperthyroidism.

This clonotype was picked up a small number of times. V and J are TRBV9 and TRBJ1-3; 8 bases align to TRBD1. Unmatched junction bases numbered 2, after V lost 7 bases and J lost 2 bases. The CDR3 length is 13 residues. Per germline, CDR1 SGDLS and CDR2 YYNGEE. The CDR3 nucleotides read TGTGCCAGCGGGACAGGCGCTGGAAACACCATATATTTT. It specifies CASGTGAGNTIYF.

Many counts were recorded for this clonotype. V gene TRBV6-1 combines with J gene TRBJ1-1; unclear D gene. The CDR3 length is 14 residues. V was cut by 5 bases and J by 0 bases, with 10 bases left in between. In germline, CDR1 is MNHNS, CDR2 SASEGT. DNA for the CDR3: TGTGCCAGCAGTAGAGACAACATGAACACTGAAGCTTTCTTT. Its protein is CASSRDNMNTEAFF.

This clonotype was found many times. The chain has TRBV28 and TRBJ2-7; 9 nucleotides align to TRBD1. Germline assignment: CDR1 MDHEN and CDR2 SYDVKM. V shed 7 bases, J shed 3 bases, and the junction held 13 bases outside the gene matches. The CDR3 is 16 amino acids. CDR3 sequence: CASTPGTGSTHYEQYF. The CDR3 nucleotides read TGTGCCAGCACCCCCGGGACAGGGTCCACCCACTACGAGCAGTACTTC. The whole variable domain, remainder taken from reference TRBV28 and TRBJ2-7, is DVKVTQSSRYLVKRTGEKVFLECVQDMDHENMFWYRQDPGLGLRLIYFSYDVKMKEKGDIPEGYSVSREKKERFSLILESASTNQTSMYLCASTPGTGSTHYEQYFGPGTRLTVT.

This clonotype has a count of ten or more. CDR3 sequence reads: CSGKGLAFYNEQFF. The CDR3 DNA is TGCAGTGGAAAGGGACTAGCGTTCTACAATGAGCAGTTCTTC. This chain uses TRBV20-1 with TRBJ2-1; 10 bases match TRBD2. V lost 7 bases, J lost 3 bases, and 6 bases stayed unmatched. This CDR3 is built from 14 residues. Per germline, CDR1 DFQATT and CDR2 SNEGSKA (reference sequence).

This clonotype was counted between two and nine times. The V call is TRBV11-2, the J call TRBJ1-3, with no clear D. CDR1 and CDR2 from the germline V gene are SGHAT and FQNNGV. The CDR3 has 13 residues. Trimming removed 5 bases at V and 5 bases at J, with 10 bases between. CDR3 region: CASSSSLRNTIYF. CDR3 coding DNA: TGTGCCAGCAGCAGCAGTCTCAGAAACACCATATATTTT.

This clonotype was picked up many times. The chain joins TRBV5-4 to TRBJ2-3; 7 nucleotides line up with TRBD2. CDR3 length: 16 residues. Germline CDR1 SGHNT, CDR2 YYREEE (reference sequence). V gave up 4 bases and J gave up 0 bases; unmatched junction bases: 8. The CDR3 nucleotides are TGTGCCAGCAGCAAAAGAAGCGGGGTCAGCACAGATACGCAGTATTTT. Translating gives CASSKRSGVSTDTQYF. Using reference TRBV5-4 and TRBJ2-3 for the parts outside the CDR3, the full variable domain is ETGVTQSPTHLIKTRGQQVTLRCSSQSGHNTVSWYQQALGQGPQFIFQYYREEENGRGNFPPRFSGLQFPNYSSELNVNALELDDSALYLCASSKRSGVSTDTQYFGPGTRLTVL.

V usage is TRBV5-1 and J usage is TRBJ2-7; 8 nucleotides align to TRBD2. The CDR3 has 15 residues. CDR1 SGHRS and CDR2 YFSETQ come from the germline V gene. The trim removed 4 bases at V and 0 bases at J, leaving 6 bases unmatched. CDR3 sequence (DNA): TGCGCCAGCAGCGTAAATAGCGGGGTCTCCTACGAGCAGTACTTC. Protein: CASSVNSGVSYEQYF.

This clonotype is a singleton in its sample. The chain couples TRBV5-1 to TRBJ2-1, with 9 bases fitting TRBD1. Trimming at V came to 3 bases and at J to 8 bases, leaving 12 bases not matched to a gene. There are 16 residues in the CDR3. Germline V lookup: CDR1 SGHRS, CDR2 YFSETQ. The CDR3 protein is CASSYRQGGELDEQFF. CDR3 in DNA: TGCGCCAGCAGCTACCGACAGGGGGGAGAGCTCGATGAGCAGTTCTTC.

This clonotype was observed at least ten times. The chain couples TRBV12-3 or TRBV12-4 to TRBJ2-7; tentatively, D is TRBD2 (6 bases). Trimming removed 6 bases from V and 2 bases from J, with 11 bases in between. The CDR3 consists of 13 residues. The CDR3: CASSPTSTYEQYF. In DNA, the CDR3 is TGTGCCAGCAGCCCGACTAGTACCTACGAGCAGTACTTC.

In regard to this clonotype: This sequence may be a read error, since a much larger clone differs from it by one base. The V and J genes are TRBV12-3 or TRBV12-4 and TRBJ1-1, with unresolved D. This CDR3 has 11 residues. This CDR3 reads CANSLYQEAFF. CDR3 coding DNA: TGTGCCAACAGTTTATATCAGGAAGCTTTCTTT.

This clonotype was counted at least ten times. J is TRBJ1-2 and V is TRBV12-3 or TRBV12-4, with TRBD1 identical over 11 bases. The CDR3 contains 15 residues. Trimming at V came to 4 bases and at J to 7 bases, leaving 8 bases not matched to a gene. CDR3 loop: CASSYRGTGGTGYTF. CDR3 DNA sequence: TGTGCCAGCAGTTACCGCGGGACAGGGGGGACTGGCTACACCTTC.

This clonotype appeared many times. The chain has TRBV11-2 and TRBJ2-7; the match to TRBD2 covers 9 bases. Unmatched junction bases numbered 9, after V lost 0 bases and J lost 6 bases. This CDR3 is 16 amino acids long. Per the germline V gene, CDR1 is SGHAT and CDR2 is FQNNGV. CDR3 coding DNA: TGTGCCAGCAGCTTAGATCTGGCTAGCGGGAACCGCGAGCAGTACTTC. Protein sequence: CASSLDLASGNREQYF.

The rearrangement joins TRBV7-9 to TRBJ2-1, with D possibly being TRBD1 (5 bases). The CDR3 runs 14 residues. V was pared by 2 bases and J by 5 bases, with 10 bases between. Germline-derived CDR1 and CDR2 are SEHNR and FQNEAQ (reference sequence). Here the CDR3 DNA reads TGTGCCAGCAGCTTATCTATACAGGACAATGAGCAGTTCTTC. Translating gives CASSLSIQDNEQFF.

This clonotype was counted a few times. CDR3 coding DNA: TGTGCCAGCAGCTTGGTCATAGGACCCCAACAGGGCACTGAAGCTTTCTTT. Protein: CASSLVIGPQQGTEAFF. The gene calls are TRBV5-4 and TRBJ1-1; D possibly corresponds to TRBD1 (6 bases). Germline CDR1 reads SGHNT; CDR2 reads YYREEE (reference sequence). With 0 bases removed from V and 4 bases from J, the gap between germline ends came to 19 bases. The CDR3 loop spans 17 amino acids.

The chain combines TRBV6-2 or TRBV6-3 with TRBJ2-6, with 7 positions matching TRBD2. The CDR3 runs to 15 residues. CDR1 and CDR2 from the germline V gene are MNHEY and SVGEGT. Trimming at V came to 5 bases and at J to 2 bases, leaving 3 bases not matched to a gene. As DNA, the CDR3 is TGTGCCAGCAGTCCCGCGGGGGCTGGGGCCAACGTCCTGACTTTC. Encoded protein: CASSPAGAGANVLTF.

Ten or more counts support this clonotype. The V and J genes are TRBV6-1 and TRBJ1-5; D is undetermined. V lost 7 bases to trimming and J lost 3 bases, with 16 bases between them. Germline CDR1 and CDR2: MNHNS and SASEGT. The CDR3 covers 15 residues. The CDR3 spells CASKDGALFNQPQHF. The CDR3 bases are TGTGCCAGCAAGGATGGAGCCCTATTCAATCAGCCCCAGCATTTT.

The chain recombines TRBV19 with TRBJ2-1; D remains unclear. The CDR3 consists of 14 residues. V was trimmed by 6 bases and J by 3 bases, leaving 12 bases between them. Looked up from germline, CDR1 is LNHDA and CDR2 is SQIVND (reference sequence). The CDR3: CASRGGLHYNEQFF. DNA for the CDR3: TGTGCCAGTAGGGGTGGGCTGCACTACAATGAGCAGTTCTTC.

The table lists this clonotype with many counts. The chain employs TRBV7-9 and TRBJ1-2; 7 nucleotides match TRBD1. The CDR3 consists of 14 residues. With 5 bases clipped from V and 6 bases from J, the junction kept 9 bases outside the gene matches. Looked up from germline, CDR1 is SEHNR and CDR2 is FQNEAQ (reference sequence). CDR3 sequence (DNA): TGTGCCAGCAGCGAAATTGACAGGGCTCATGGCTACACCTTC. This encodes CASSEIDRAHGYTF.